The rows below give T cell receptor beta chains drawn from one sample of a study of a mutant IDH1 vaccine in newly diagnosed glioma. Assay: immunoSEQ multiplex PCR; the TCRdb copy retains only in-frame clones and omits some. This repertoire shows approximately 61,000 clones, approximately 80% found once; its top ten account for approximately 6.1%. These TCRs are of unknown antigen specificity. Sequenced here: PBMCs, sampled from a glioma patient whose treatment included an IDH1 peptide vaccine. The receptors stem from a man between 50 and 59 years old with glioma. CDR3s include the opening cysteine and the closing phenylalanine or tryptophan. A D gene is named only where the DNA matches it firmly. Clone size appears in some rows only: once, few, many, or a class for an expanded clone.

J,V,D,size,CDR3,DNA
TRBJ2-7,TRBV4-1,-,-,CASSQDLPGANEQYF,TGCGCCAGCAGCCAAGATCTCCCAGGGGCCAACGAGCAGTACTTC
TRBJ2-2,TRBV7-2,-,once,CASSVQADTGELFF,TGTGCCAGCAGCGTACAGGCGGACACCGGGGAGCTGTTTTTT
TRBJ1-5,TRBV19,-,-,CASSSGPWSNQPQHF,TGTGCCAGTAGTTCCGGGCCTTGGAGCAATCAGCCCCAGCATTTT
TRBJ1-2,TRBV7-9,-,-,CASSPAGNSNYGYTF,TGTGCCAGCAGCCCTGCAGGGAATTCTAACTATGGCTACACCTTC
TRBJ1-3,TRBV10-1,-,-,CASSESTPAKEATEGNTIYF,TGCGCCAGCAGTGAGTCGACTCCGGCAAAGGAGGCGACAGAGGGAAACACCATATATTTT
TRBJ1-1,TRBV10-3,TRBD1,few,CAISGQGLNTEAFF,TGTGCCATCAGTGGACAGGGCCTGAACACTGAAGCTTTCTTT
TRBJ2-4,TRBV7-2,-,-,CASSLNGGIQYF,TGTGCCAGCAGCCTGAATGGGGGCATTCAGTACTTC
TRBJ1-2,TRBV11-3,-,once,CASSLMGNYGYTF,TGTGCCAGCAGCTTAATGGGTAACTATGGCTACACCTTC
TRBJ2-7,TRBV15,-,-,CATSPLQGREQYF,TGTGCCACCAGCCCGTTGCAGGGAAGAGAGCAGTACTTC
TRBJ1-2,TRBV7-9,-,-,CASSLKQGYGYTF,TGTGCCAGCAGCTTAAAACAGGGCTATGGCTACACCTTC
TRBJ2-2,TRBV9,-,-,CASSPMSSSTGELFF,TGTGCCAGCAGCCCAATGTCAAGCAGCACCGGGGAGCTGTTTTTT
TRBJ2-3,TRBV7-9,-,-,CASSRPGEGTDTQYF,TGTGCCAGCAGCCGCCCAGGAGAGGGAACAGATACGCAGTATTTT
TRBJ2-5,TRBV28,TRBD2,-,CASSSPQRGKGETQYF,TGTGCCAGCAGTTCCCCCCAGCGGGGGAAGGGGGAGACCCAGTACTTC
TRBJ1-5,TRBV30,-,-,CAWSVPGRNNQPQHF,TGTGCCTGGAGTGTACCAGGCAGAAACAATCAGCCCCAGCATTTT
TRBJ2-5,TRBV2,-,-,CASSRTGTQGETQYF,TGTGCCAGCAGCAGGACCGGGACTCAAGGAGAGACCCAGTACTTC
TRBJ1-2,TRBV11-3,-,once,CASSLLAGRGYTF,TGTGCCAGCAGCTTATTGGCAGGACGAGGCTACACCTTC
TRBJ2-3,TRBV29-1,-,-,CSVEQSPDTQYF,TGCAGCGTTGAACAGTCCCCAGATACGCAGTATTTT
TRBJ2-7,TRBV19,-,-,CASQGHEQYF,TGTGCCAGTCAGGGTCACGAGCAGTACTTC
TRBJ1-1,TRBV19,-,-,CASSTQKNTEAFF,TGTGCCAGTAGTACGCAGAAGAACACTGAAGCTTTCTTT
TRBJ1-5,TRBV2,-,-,CASSYMPTPNQPQHF,TGTGCCAGCAGTTATATGCCAACACCGAATCAGCCCCAGCATTTT
TRBJ2-5,TRBV5-4,-,-,CASGLVGRETQYF,TGTGCCAGCGGACTGGTTGGGCGGGAGACCCAGTACTTC
TRBJ2-7,TRBV7-2,-,-,CASKLAINSYEQYF,TGTGCCAGCAAGCTGGCGATAAACTCCTACGAGCAGTACTTC
TRBJ2-5,TRBV9,-,-,CASSPTLSRRETQYF,TGTGCCAGCAGCCCCACCTTATCCCGAAGGGAGACCCAGTACTTC
TRBJ2-1,TRBV5-1,-,-,CASSLSWNEQFF,TGCGCCAGCAGCTTGTCATGGAATGAGCAGTTCTTC
TRBJ2-7,TRBV6-9,TRBD2,-,CASRPLAGEGSYEQYF,TGTGCCAGCCGACCCCTAGCGGGAGAAGGCTCCTACGAGCAGTACTTC
TRBJ1-3,TRBV7-8,TRBD1,-,CASSPGQKNSGNTIYF,TGTGCCAGCAGCCCGGGACAGAAAAACTCTGGAAACACCATATATTTT
TRBJ2-7,TRBV5-1,TRBD2,-,CASSLAGGQGVQEQYF,TGCGCCAGCAGCTTGGCGGGGGGGCAGGGAGTACAAGAGCAGTACTTC
TRBJ2-1,TRBV28,-,-,CASRGERYSYNGQFF,TGTGCCAGCAGAGGAGAGCGGTACTCCTACAATGGGCAGTTCTTC
TRBJ2-6,TRBV19,-,-,CASSIGASGANVLTF,TGTGCCAGTAGTATTGGAGCTTCTGGGGCCAACGTCCTGACTTTC
TRBJ2-3,TRBV4-1,-,-,CASSSGDLDTQYF,TGCGCCAGCAGCTCCGGAGATTTGGATACGCAGTATTTT
TRBJ1-1,TRBV5-8,TRBD1,-,CASSLTGDWTEAFF,TGTGCCAGCAGTCTGACAGGGGATTGGACTGAAGCTTTCTTT
TRBJ1-2,TRBV6-6,-,once,CASSYMGGDYTF,TGTGCCAGCAGTTACATGGGGGGGGACTACACCTTC
TRBJ2-7,TRBV29-1,TRBD2,-,CSVTETSSGSRNEQYF,TGCAGCGTTACTGAAACCTCTAGCGGGAGTAGGAACGAGCAGTACTTC
TRBJ2-1,TRBV13,TRBD2,-,CASSHGTSGGYEQFF,TGTGCCAGCAGCCACGGGACTAGCGGGGGCTATGAGCAGTTCTTC
TRBJ1-5,TRBV18,TRBD1,-,CASSAPAGGGNQPQHF,TGTGCCAGCTCAGCGCCGGCAGGGGGCGGCAATCAGCCCCAGCATTTT
TRBJ1-4,TRBV30,-,few,CAWTRPGAVNEKLFF,TGTGCCTGGACCCGACCAGGGGCCGTTAATGAAAAACTGTTTTTT
TRBJ2-5,TRBV7-2,-,-,CASSLAIQETQYF,TGTGCCAGCAGCTTAGCGATTCAAGAGACCCAGTACTTC
TRBJ2-1,TRBV9,TRBD2,-,CASSAASSGPRGEQFF,TGTGCCAGCAGCGCCGCCTCTAGCGGTCCTAGGGGTGAGCAGTTCTTC
TRBJ2-2,TRBV10-1,-,-,CASSERGRDDTGELFF,TGCGCCAGCAGTGAGCGGGGCAGGGACGACACCGGGGAGCTGTTTTTT
TRBJ2-6,TRBV5-1,-,-,CASSLLGSGANVLTF,TGCGCCAGCAGCTTGCTGGGCAGTGGGGCCAACGTCCTGACTTTC
TRBJ2-1,TRBV4-3,TRBD2,once,CASSLTSGGYNEQFF,TGCGCCAGCAGCCTCACTAGCGGGGGATACAATGAGCAGTTCTTC
TRBJ1-1,TRBV20-1,-,few,CSARRGAEAFF,TGCAGTGCGCGGCGGGGCGCTGAAGCTTTCTTT
TRBJ1-2,TRBV4-1,-,-,CASSHPTDHYTF,TGCGCCAGCAGCCACCCTACTGACCACTACACCTTC
TRBJ2-1,TRBV5-4,-,-,CASSSPGEYEQFF,TGTGCCAGCAGCTCCCCCGGCGAGTATGAGCAGTTCTTC
TRBJ1-5,TRBV18,-,-,CASSLLKDNQPQHF,TGTGCCAGCTCACTACTTAAAGACAATCAGCCCCAGCATTTT
TRBJ1-5,TRBV7-2,TRBD1,-,CASSLMGTVSQPQHF,TGTGCCAGCAGCTTGATGGGGACAGTTTCGCAGCCCCAGCATTTT
TRBJ2-2,TRBV7-2,-,-,CASSPRTTGELFF,TGTGCCAGCAGCCCCAGAACCACCGGGGAGCTGTTTTTT
TRBJ2-7,TRBV7-2,-,-,CASSPRDTYEQYF,TGTGCCAGCAGCCCCCGAGACACCTACGAGCAGTACTTC
TRBJ2-1,TRBV7-2,-,-,CASSLGGDEQFF,TGTGCCAGCAGCTTAGGCGGCGATGAGCAGTTCTTC
TRBJ1-5,TRBV2,-,-,CASSDTGAGVQPQHF,TGTGCCAGCAGTGATACCGGGGCAGGGGTTCAGCCCCAGCATTTT
TRBJ1-4,TRBV6-1,-,-,CASRMGATNEKLFF,TGTGCCAGCAGGATGGGGGCAACTAATGAAAAACTGTTTTTT
TRBJ2-1,TRBV5-4,-,-,CASSNSRNEQFF,TGTGCCAGCAGCAATTCTAGAAATGAGCAGTTCTTC
TRBJ2-1,TRBV19,-,-,CASSMGESSYNEQFF,TGTGCCAGTAGTATGGGAGAGAGCTCCTACAATGAGCAGTTCTTC